A selection of T cell receptor beta chains follows, all from one sample in a study of blood T cell repertoires in COVID-19. Using immunoSEQ multiplex PCR, the repertoire was profiled, and TCRdb retains in-frame clones only, with some absent. The repertoire holds 70,000 to 90,000 clones, approximately 90% seen once, with more than 0.9% in the top ten. The sequencing sample was made of PBMCs or T cells enriched from blood (not recorded which). The receptors were sampled from a woman in her forties or fifties with acute COVID-19. CDR3s include the opening cysteine and the closing phenylalanine or tryptophan. The order of the fields is J gene, D gene, V gene, clone size, CDR3 protein, CDR3 DNA. D genes are given only for firm matches. Clone size is given for some rows only: seen once, a few or many times, or a class if the clone is expanded.

TRBJ2-2 TRBD2 TRBV6-2/TRBV6-3 NA CASSFLLAGETGELFF TGTGCCAGTAGTTTCCTCCTAGCGGGAGAGACCGGGGAGCTGTTTTTT
TRBJ2-1 NA TRBV11-2 NA CASSLRQTTIAPNEQFF TGTGCCAGCAGCTTAAGACAGACCACCATCGCCCCCAATGAGCAGTTCTTC
TRBJ1-2 NA TRBV6-5 few CASRPIAGQNGYTF TGTGCCAGCCGCCCGATCGCGGGCCAGAATGGCTACACCTTC
TRBJ2-1 TRBD1 TRBV7-9 NA CASINRQGGSYNEQFF TGTGCCAGCATCAATCGACAGGGGGGCTCCTACAATGAGCAGTTCTTC
TRBJ2-7 TRBD2 TRBV5-6 NA CASSLAGRAFEQYF TGTGCCAGCAGCTTGGCCGGGAGGGCCTTCGAGCAGTACTTC
TRBJ2-3 NA TRBV9 once CASSSGPTDTQYF TGTGCCAGCAGCAGCGGGCCCACGGATACGCAGTATTTT
TRBJ1-4 TRBD1 TRBV6-1 NA CASSDKGQLNEKLFF TGTGCCAGCAGTGATAAGGGACAGCTTAATGAAAAACTGTTTTTT
TRBJ1-6 TRBD1 TRBV3-1/TRBV3-2 NA CASSPSPRTTGRSSPLHF TGTGCCAGCAGCCCCTCCCCAAGAACGACAGGGCGGAGTTCACCCCTCCACTTT
TRBJ2-3 NA TRBV6-4 NA CASSDSGTLGDTQYF TGTGCCAGCAGTGACTCCGGGACTCTAGGAGATACGCAGTATTTT
TRBJ2-3 TRBD2 TRBV14 NA CASSQDRGRRADTQYF TGTGCCAGCAGCCAAGACCGCGGGAGGCGCGCAGATACGCAGTATTTT
TRBJ1-1 NA TRBV27 once CASSLASYTEAFF TGTGCCAGCAGTCTCGCGTCTTACACTGAAGCTTTCTTT
TRBJ2-1 NA TRBV19 NA CASKRAELGFYNEQFF TGTGCCAGTAAGAGAGCCGAATTGGGCTTTTACAATGAGCAGTTCTTC
TRBJ1-1 NA TRBV7-8 NA CASRIAELNTEAFF TGTGCCAGCAGAATAGCGGAGCTAAACACTGAAGCTTTCTTT
TRBJ2-7 TRBD1 TRBV11-2 few CASSPSQGNPYEQYF TGTGCCAGCAGCCCGTCACAGGGGAATCCCTACGAGCAGTACTTC
TRBJ1-4 NA TRBV5-1 once CASRLGGNEKLFF TGCGCCAGCAGGCTAGGGGGAAATGAAAAACTGTTTTTT
TRBJ2-2 NA TRBV5-1 once CASSLGEITGELFF TGCGCCAGCAGCTTGGGAGAGATCACCGGGGAGCTGTTTTTT
TRBJ1-5 TRBD1 TRBV10-3 NA CAIRGQGNQPQHF TGTGCCATCAGGGGACAGGGCAATCAGCCCCAGCATTTT
TRBJ1-1 NA TRBV27 NA CASSHGDRQAEAFF TGTGCCAGCAGTCATGGGGACCGACAGGCTGAAGCTTTCTTT
TRBJ2-2 NA TRBV19 NA CASSGLGGTGELFF TGTGCCAGTAGTGGCTTGGGGGGTACCGGGGAGCTGTTTTTT
TRBJ2-3 NA TRBV20-1 few CSSGSTDTQYF TGCAGTAGCGGGAGCACAGATACGCAGTATTTT
TRBJ1-1 NA TRBV10-1 NA CASSADRPNTEAFF TGCGCCAGCAGTGCCGACAGACCAAACACTGAAGCTTTCTTT
TRBJ2-5 TRBD2 TRBV5-1 NA CASRPGGRTQYF TGCGCCAGCCGACCGGGGGGGAGGACCCAGTACTTC
TRBJ2-1 TRBD2 TRBV7-9 NA CASAESGSWDEQFF TGTGCCAGTGCCGAGAGCGGGAGTTGGGATGAGCAGTTCTTC
TRBJ2-2 TRBD2 TRBV6-4 NA CASSAGTSGGELFF TGTGCCAGCAGTGCCGGGACTAGTGGCGGGGAGCTGTTTTTT
TRBJ1-5 TRBD1 TRBV7-9 NA CASSYNFDRGHQPQHF TGTGCCAGCAGCTATAACTTCGACAGGGGGCATCAGCCCCAGCATTTT
TRBJ1-4 NA TRBV5-4 NA CASSLQDEKLFF TGTGCCAGCAGCTTGCAGGATGAAAAACTGTTTTTT
TRBJ2-5 NA TRBV5-5 NA CASSPQEEGLRTRQETQYF TGTGCCAGCAGCCCTCAGGAGGAGGGCCTCCGGACCCGCCAAGAGACCCAGTACTTC
TRBJ1-4 NA TRBV28 NA CASSPGSVPNEKLFF TGTGCCAGCAGTCCAGGGTCAGTCCCTAATGAAAAACTGTTTTTT
TRBJ2-7 NA TRBV9 NA CASSVSGGSYEQYF TGTGCCAGCAGCGTATCCGGGGGTTCCTACGAGCAGTACTTC
TRBJ1-1 NA TRBV5-1 NA CASSPLNLNTEAFF TGCGCCAGCAGCCCACTGAACCTGAACACTGAAGCTTTCTTT
TRBJ2-2 TRBD2 TRBV5-1 few CASRTSGRGTGELFF TGCGCCAGCAGGACTAGCGGGAGAGGCACCGGGGAGCTGTTTTTT
TRBJ2-7 NA TRBV6-5 NA CASRAPSYEQYF TGTGCCAGCAGGGCTCCCTCCTACGAGCAGTACTTC
TRBJ1-2 TRBD1 TRBV2 NA CASSDLRTGGRGYTF TGTGCCAGCAGTGATTTGAGGACAGGGGGCAGAGGCTACACCTTC
TRBJ2-7 TRBD2 TRBV18 NA CASSRGQGLAGLGYEQYF TGTGCCAGCTCACGGGGACAAGGGCTAGCGGGACTCGGGTACGAGCAGTACTTC
TRBJ2-7 NA TRBV7-9 once CASSLPGSNYEQYF TGTGCCAGCAGCTTACCCGGGTCGAACTACGAGCAGTACTTC
TRBJ2-3 NA TRBV5-1 NA CASSLGWTGTDTQYF TGCGCCAGCAGCTTGGGGTGGACTGGCACAGATACGCAGTATTTT
TRBJ2-2 NA TRBV11-2 once CASSLERSGELFF TGTGCCAGCAGCTTAGAGCGGAGCGGGGAGCTGTTTTTT